This T cell receptor beta chain was sequenced in a study of blood T cell repertoires in COVID-19. Study details: Sources were T cells, B-cell-depleted T cells, or PBMCs; the material itself was cDNA or gDNA.

Patients from Seattle were sampled longitudinally, starting during active infection. The protocol was immunoSEQ multiplex PCR, while the TCRdb copy is restricted to in-frame clones and leaves out a portion. This sample carries 90,000 or so clones, approximately 91% of them seen once, and the ten largest clones take more than 4.5%. This CDR3 contains 16 residues. Germline trimming cut 2 bases from V and 5 bases from J; bases unmatched to any gene: 4. Per the germline V gene, CDR1 is KGHDR and CDR2 is SFDVKD. The J gene is TRBJ2-3, the V gene TRBV24-1; the match to TRBD1 covers 12 bases. Sequencing used peripheral blood. The sequence was collected from a man in his sixties with COVID-19, enrolled during active disease. The CDR3 DNA is TGTGCCACCAGTGATTCGGGACAGGGGGCAGGAGATACGCAGTATTTT. Protein product: CATSDSGQGAGDTQYF.